This T cell receptor (beta chain) was sequenced during a study of cytomegalovirus exposure and HLA in healthy donors. Germline V lookup: CDR1 SNHLY, CDR2 FYNNEI. The CDR3 has 13 residues. Unmatched junction bases numbered 9, after V lost 7 bases and J lost 7 bases. Amplification used 60 Vbeta primers and 13 Jbeta primers. The data were produced by immunoSEQ multiplex PCR, yet TCRdb's version contains in-frame clones alone and is incomplete. Counted here are about 170,000 clones, approximately 88% occurring once; the ten biggest clones make up 1.2%. V and J are TRBV2 and TRBJ1-2, with 7 bases that match TRBD1. Input material: PBMCs. The receptor was isolated from a boy younger than 10 in good health and CMV-seronegative. The CDR3 is CASTQIDRVGYTF. The CDR3 DNA sequence: TGTGCCAGCACCCAAATAGACAGGGTTGGCTACACCTTC.